Presented here are 32 T cell receptor beta chains from one specimen sequenced in a study of T cell responses to AZD1222 COVID-19 vaccine (TCRdb year 2021). Read against the paper, the sample's time point label means: baseline before first vaccination. Library creation used the immunoSEQ multiplex PCR assay. This is the immuneACCESS table as TCRdb keeps it, with only in-frame sequences that have V and J called. A part of the clones is gone; compared with another copy, unresolved V genes explain less than half, and the rest is unexplained. Within this sample are about 160,000 clones, with 80% to 95% of them counted one time only. 4.4% of the sample is in the top ten clones. Sequencing used peripheral blood, obtained on day 0 of AZD1222 vaccination. These receptor sequences come from an adult in good health.

The CDR3 spells CASSQDVGGGMPNEKLFF. The CDR3 DNA follows: TGTGCCAGCAGCCAAGATGTTGGAGGGGGCATGCCTAATGAAAAACTGTTTTTT. This chain joins TRBV3-1 (or the pseudogene TRBV3-2) and TRBJ1-4, with 7 bases aligning to TRBD1. After removal of 0 bases from V and 3 bases from J, the junction contained 10 bases not matched to a gene. CDR1 and CDR2 from the germline V gene are LGHDT and YNNKEL (reference sequence). The CDR3 totals 18 residues.

The chain carries TRBV9 and TRBJ2-1, with unresolved D. Germline V gene sequence: CDR1 SGDLS, CDR2 YYNGEE. This CDR3 is 15 amino acids long. V gave up 4 bases and J gave up 2 bases, with 13 bases separating them. The chain's CDR3 is CASSSSLTPYNEQFF. DNA of the CDR3: TGTGCCAGCAGCTCAAGCCTAACACCCTACAATGAGCAGTTCTTC.

V usage is TRBV28 and J usage is TRBJ2-7; weak D call: TRBD2 (5 bases). Germline values: CDR1 MDHEN, CDR2 SYDVKM. The CDR3 consists of 12 residues. Trimming stripped 3 bases from V and 7 bases from J, with 10 bases between. The CDR3 reads CASSFRGGEQYF. The CDR3 DNA reads as TGTGCCAGCAGTTTTCGGGGTGGAGAGCAGTACTTC.

This rearrangement joins TRBV28 to TRBJ2-3; possible D gene TRBD1, 5 bases. Germline loops: CDR1 MDHEN, CDR2 SYDVKM. CDR3 length: 14 residues. V gave up 7 bases and J gave up 4 bases, with 15 bases separating them. CDR3 region: CASISRQFSDTQYF. For the CDR3, the DNA is TGTGCCAGCATATCTCGACAGTTCTCAGATACGCAGTATTTT. The complete variable domain, with remaining parts taken from reference TRBV28 and TRBJ2-3, reads DVKVTQSSRYLVKRTGEKVFLECVQDMDHENMFWYRQDPGLGLRLIYFSYDVKMKEKGDIPEGYSVSREKKERFSLILESASTNQTSMYLCASISRQFSDTQYFGPGTRLTVL.

The gene calls are TRBV6-5 and TRBJ2-7; weak D call: TRBD2 (6 bases). The CDR3 is 15 residues long. The germline V gene has CDR1 MNHEY and CDR2 SVGAGI. V dropped 6 bases and J dropped 3 bases, with 18 bases sitting between them. The CDR3 nucleotides are TGTGCCAGCAGACATCGCGGGACTTATTACTACGAGCAGTACTTC. Amino acids: CASRHRGTYYYEQYF.

The chain is built from TRBV4-1 and TRBJ2-7; 7 bases agree with TRBD2. Germline V gives CDR1 MGHRA, CDR2 YSYEKL. The length of the CDR3 is 16 residues. With V trimmed by 0 bases and J by 5 bases, 10 bases remained unmatched. The CDR3, as DNA: TGCGCCAGCAGCCAAGACCCAGCGGGACCTTCCCACGAGCAGTACTTC. Protein product: CASSQDPAGPSHEQYF.

The chain has TRBV3-1 (or the pseudogene TRBV3-2) and TRBJ2-7, with 11 bases fitting TRBD2. J lost 6 bases, V lost 4 bases, and 11 bases had no gene match. The CDR3 loop spans 16 amino acids. The germline V gene has CDR1 LGHDT and CDR2 YNNKEL (reference sequence). CDR3 amino acids: CASSRPIAGGPGEQYF. For the CDR3, the DNA is TGTGCCAGCAGCCGCCCGATAGCGGGAGGGCCGGGCGAGCAGTACTTC.

This clone has just a few counts. V usage is TRBV5-1 and J usage is TRBJ1-3, with TRBD1 matching 7 bases. The germline gives CDR1 SGHRS, CDR2 YFSETQ. Trimming at V came to 4 bases and at J to 0 bases, leaving 4 bases not matched to a gene. The CDR3 loop spans 15 amino acids. The CDR3 bases are TGCGCCAGCAGCCCAGGGGGTAACTCTGGAAACACCATATATTTT. As protein: CASSPGGNSGNTIYF.

The rearrangement links TRBV6-4 to TRBJ1-2; 7 bases fit TRBD1. This CDR3 has 13 residues. Germline CDR1 is MRHNA and CDR2 is SNTAGT. The trim removed 6 bases at V and 2 bases at J, leaving 3 bases unmatched. In nucleotides, the CDR3 is TGTGCCAGCAGACCGGGACAGAACTATGGCTACACCTTC. Translated, it gives CASRPGQNYGYTF.

The chain joins TRBV7-3 to TRBJ1-1, with D possibly being TRBD1 (6 bases). Germline V gene lookup returns CDR1 SGHTA and CDR2 FQGTGA. The V end lost 7 bases, the J end lost 1 base, and 22 bases lay between the germline ends. The CDR3 has 17 residues. The CDR3 sequence is CASTPQAGDFSNTEAFF. CDR3 coding DNA: TGTGCCAGCACCCCCCAGGCAGGGGACTTTTCGAACACTGAAGCTTTCTTT.

Here the CDR3 DNA reads TGTGCCAGCTCACTCCTGGCGGGAGGATTCACCGGGGAGCTGTTTTTT. This sequence encodes CASSLLAGGFTGELFF. The J gene is TRBJ2-2, the V gene TRBV18; 8 bases are a match to TRBD2. Germline-derived CDR1 and CDR2 are KGHSH and LQKENI. The CDR3 spans 16 residues. Trimming took 4 bases from V and 4 from J; bases not matched to a gene: 8. The variable domain in full, with the rest retrieved from reference TRBV18 and TRBJ2-2, is NAGVMQNPRHLVRRRGQEARLRCSPMKGHSHVYWYRQLPEEGLKFMVYLQKENIIDESGMPKERFSAEFPKEGPSILRIQQVVRGDSAAYFCASSLLAGGFTGELFFGEGSRLTVL.

V is TRBV11-1 and J is TRBJ1-4, with 7 positions matching TRBD1. Unmatched junction bases numbered 7, after V lost 4 bases and J lost 2 bases. The germline V gene has CDR1 SGHAT and CDR2 FQDESV (reference sequence). The CDR3 consists of 16 residues. CDR3 DNA: TGTGCCAGCAGCTCCGGAGACAGGGACACTAATGAAAAACTGTTTTTT. Its protein is CASSSGDRDTNEKLFF. The whole variable domain, filled in from reference TRBV11-1 and TRBJ1-4, reads EAEVAQSPRYKITEKSQAVAFWCDPISGHATLYWYRQILGQGPELLVQFQDESVVDDSQLPKDRFSAERLKGVDSTLKIQPAELGDSAMYLCASSSGDRDTNEKLFFGSGTQLSVL.

This rearrangement joins TRBV11-2 to TRBJ2-7; possible D gene TRBD1, 6 bases. The CDR3 loop spans 20 amino acids. With 0 bases removed from V and 0 bases from J, the gap between germline ends came to 24 bases. Germline V gene data show CDR1 as SGHAT and CDR2 as FQNNGV. CDR3 protein: CASSLDTDSGQQVFSYEQYF. The CDR3 DNA is TGTGCCAGCAGCTTAGATACGGATTCGGGACAACAAGTATTCTCCTACGAGCAGTACTTC.

The chain uses TRBV2 and TRBJ2-2; tentatively, D is TRBD1 or TRBD2 (5 bases each). V dropped 4 bases and J dropped 0 bases, with 9 bases sitting between them. Germline lookup yields CDR1 SNHLY and CDR2 FYNNEI. The CDR3 consists of 15 residues. The CDR3 coding sequence is TGTGCCAGCAGTGTGAGGGGCGCGAACACCGGGGAGCTGTTTTTT. Translated, it gives CASSVRGANTGELFF.

The chain couples TRBV7-2 to TRBJ2-1; tentatively, D is TRBD1 or TRBD2 (5 bases each). CDR3 length: 13 amino acids. Germline loops: CDR1 SGHTA, CDR2 FQGNSA. V was cut by 1 base and J by 8 bases, with 9 bases left in between. The DNA for the CDR3 is TGTGCCAGCAGCTTAGGTATGGGGGATGAGCAGTTCTTC. Protein: CASSLGMGDEQFF.

The chain uses TRBV5-1 and TRBJ2-5; possible D gene TRBD2, 5 bases. Deletions cut 0 bases from V and 4 bases from J, with 13 bases between. The CDR3 loop spans 15 amino acids. Germline V gene sequence: CDR1 SGHRS, CDR2 YFSETQ. CDR3 region: CASSLEGGVTETQYF. CDR3 DNA: TGCGCCAGCAGCTTGGAAGGAGGAGTAACAGAGACCCAGTACTTC.

The chain is built from TRBV29-1 and TRBJ1-4; D not resolved. Germline values: CDR1 SQVTM, CDR2 ANQGSEA. The ends were cut back, 4 bases at V and 4 bases at J, with 10 bases in the middle. This CDR3 is built from 13 residues. The CDR3 reads CSVVARGNEKLFF. CDR3 nucleotides: TGCAGCGTTGTTGCTCGGGGTAATGAAAAACTGTTTTTT.

The chain recombines TRBV9 with TRBJ1-3; D is unclear. Between the trimmed V and J ends, which lost 4 bases and 4 bases, there was a span of 3 bases. The CDR3 runs to 11 residues. Germline CDR1 and CDR2: SGDLS and YYNGEE. The CDR3 DNA follows: TGTGCCAGCAGCCCAGGAAACACCATATATTTT. It specifies CASSPGNTIYF.

The chain employs TRBV15 and TRBJ2-2; 13 bases line up with TRBD2. The CDR3 loop spans 19 amino acids. V dropped 1 base and J dropped 6; count of bases not matched to a gene: 11. CDR1 is LNHNV, CDR2 YYDKDF, per germline (reference sequence). The CDR3 sequence: CATSRAGTSGTQDAGELFF. The CDR3 DNA sequence: TGTGCCACCAGCAGAGCCGGGACTAGCGGGACCCAAGACGCCGGGGAGCTGTTTTTT. The full variable domain, with the rest looked up from reference TRBV15 and TRBJ2-2, is DAMVIQNPRYQVTQFGKPVTLSCSQTLNHNVMYWYQQKSSQAPKLLFHYYDKDFNNEADTPDNFQSRRPNTSFCFLDIRSPGLGDTAMYLCATSRAGTSGTQDAGELFFGEGSRLTVL.

The rearrangement joins TRBV19 to TRBJ2-2; D ambiguous. V was pared by 5 bases and J by 6 bases, with 16 bases between. The CDR3 sequence is 15 residues long. Germline CDR1 reads LNHDA; CDR2 reads SQIVND (reference sequence). The CDR3 reads CASSPLLARAGELFF. In DNA form, the CDR3 reads TGTGCCAGTAGTCCGCTGTTAGCACGCGCCGGGGAGCTGTTTTTT.

CDR3 nucleotides: TGTGCCTGGAGTGTTGGCGACTACTATAGCAATCAGCCCCAGCATTTT. Residues: CAWSVGDYYSNQPQHF. The J gene is TRBJ1-5, the V gene TRBV30; unclear D gene. Germline-derived CDR1 and CDR2 are GTSNPN and SVGIG (reference sequence). V lost 0 bases, J lost 0 bases, and 12 bases lay in between. This CDR3 has 16 amino acids.

The V and J genes are TRBV27 and TRBJ1-1; TRBD1 is a possible D gene (5 bases). Germline V gene data show CDR1 as MNHEY and CDR2 as SMNVEV (reference sequence). CDR3 length equals 13 residues. V lost 6 bases and J lost 6, with 14 bases in between. The DNA of the CDR3 is TGTGCCAGCAGCTCGTCAGGGACGGCTGAAGCTTTCTTT. It yields the protein CASSSSGTAEAFF.

The chain employs TRBV4-3 and TRBJ1-5, with D possibly being TRBD1 (6 bases). This CDR3 region has 14 residues. Germline V gives CDR1 LGHNA, CDR2 YSLEER. V was clipped by 4 bases and J by 4 bases, with 11 bases between them. In nucleotides, the CDR3 is TGCGCCAGCAGCCTCGAAGGGGGTAATCAGCCCCAGCATTTT. It codes for CASSLEGGNQPQHF.

J is TRBJ1-1 and V is TRBV7-9, with no clear D. The CDR3 is 15 residues long. Germline CDR1 SEHNR, CDR2 FQNEAQ (reference sequence). The ends were cut back, 1 base at V and 4 bases at J, with 13 bases in the middle. The CDR3 nucleotides are TGTGCCAGCAGCTTAGAGGCCGGTAGAGCCACTGAAGCTTTCTTT. Translation gives CASSLEAGRATEAFF.

The chain employs TRBV27 and TRBJ2-3; possibly TRBD1 for D (6 bases). Trimming shortened V by 7 bases and J by 1 base, and 18 bases separated the two germline ends. The germline CDR1 and CDR2 sequences are MNHEY and SMNVEV (reference sequence). The length of the CDR3 is 16 residues. The CDR3, as DNA: TGTGCCAGCAAAGTTCTGACAGGAATCGGCACAGATACGCAGTATTTT. This gives the protein CASKVLTGIGTDTQYF.

This chain joins TRBV6-6 and TRBJ2-7, with a possible D match to TRBD1 (6 bases). The CDR3 extends over 13 amino acids. Germline loops: CDR1 MNHNY, CDR2 SVGAGI (reference sequence). V was cut by 6 bases and J by 2 bases, with 11 bases left in between. In DNA, the CDR3 is TGTGCCAGCAGAACAGGGTTACCCTACGAGCAGTACTTC. It encodes CASRTGLPYEQYF.

The chain combines TRBV2 with TRBJ2-7; the match to TRBD1 covers 8 bases. This CDR3 has 14 amino acids. Unmatched junction bases numbered 7, after V lost 6 bases and J lost 3 bases. Germline loops: CDR1 SNHLY, CDR2 FYNNEI. This chain's CDR3 is CASRRGTGDYEQYF. The CDR3, as DNA: TGTGCCAGCAGAAGGGGGACAGGAGACTACGAGCAGTACTTC.

The rearrangement joins TRBV20-1 to TRBJ1-4; D is undetermined. The ends were cut back, 8 bases at V and 4 bases at J, with 8 bases in the middle. Germline V gene sequence: CDR1 DFQATT, CDR2 SNEGSKA (reference sequence). The CDR3 has 11 amino acids. CDR3 coding DNA: TGCAGTCCTTTGAATAATGAAAAACTGTTTTTT. It yields the protein CSPLNNEKLFF.

Here the CDR3 reads CASTPPRSYGYTF. CDR3 sequence (DNA): TGTGCCAGCACTCCTCCGCGGAGCTATGGCTACACCTTC. This rearrangement joins TRBV28 to TRBJ1-2, with D uncertain. Germline CDR1 and CDR2: MDHEN and SYDVKM. CDR3 length: 13 residues. V dropped 7 bases and J dropped 4 bases, with 13 bases sitting between them.

This rearrangement joins TRBV7-3 to TRBJ2-6, with a tentative D call TRBD1 (6 bases). The CDR3 consists of 21 residues. The germline V and J ends were trimmed by 4 bases and 2 bases, with 27 bases remaining between them. CDR1 is SGHTA and CDR2 is FQGTGA in the germline V gene. The CDR3 DNA reads as TGTGCCAGCAGCTACCGAGCCCTCAGGGGAAGGTCTGGGGCTGGGGCCAACGTCCTGACTTTC. This codes for CASSYRALRGRSGAGANVLTF. The entire variable domain, with the rest obtained from reference TRBV7-3 and TRBJ2-6, is as follows: GAGVSQTPSNKVTEKGKYVELRCDPISGHTALYWYRQSLGQGPEFLIYFQGTGAADDSGLPNDRFFAVRPEGSVSTLKIQRTERGDSAVYLCASSYRALRGRSGAGANVLTFGAGSRLTVL.

This clone was counted once. CDR3 coding DNA: TGTGCCAGCAGCCCCCGGCTAGCGGGGAACACCGGGGAGCTGTTTTTT. This encodes CASSPRLAGNTGELFF. This sequence joins TRBV11-3 and TRBJ2-2, with 8 bases aligning to TRBD2. Germline lookup yields CDR1 SGHNT and CDR2 YENEEA. Unmatched junction bases numbered 6, after V lost 5 bases and J lost 1 base. CDR3 size: 16 residues.

The chain links TRBV2 to TRBJ2-1; TRBD2 is a possible D gene (6 bases). CDR3 length: 15 amino acids. Per the germline V gene, CDR1 is SNHLY and CDR2 is FYNNEI. V shed 8 bases and J shed 2 bases, with 16 bases lying between them. In DNA form, the CDR3 reads TGTGCCAGCGCTTCCTTTGGCGGGGCCTACAATGAGCAGTTCTTC. Its protein is CASASFGGAYNEQFF.